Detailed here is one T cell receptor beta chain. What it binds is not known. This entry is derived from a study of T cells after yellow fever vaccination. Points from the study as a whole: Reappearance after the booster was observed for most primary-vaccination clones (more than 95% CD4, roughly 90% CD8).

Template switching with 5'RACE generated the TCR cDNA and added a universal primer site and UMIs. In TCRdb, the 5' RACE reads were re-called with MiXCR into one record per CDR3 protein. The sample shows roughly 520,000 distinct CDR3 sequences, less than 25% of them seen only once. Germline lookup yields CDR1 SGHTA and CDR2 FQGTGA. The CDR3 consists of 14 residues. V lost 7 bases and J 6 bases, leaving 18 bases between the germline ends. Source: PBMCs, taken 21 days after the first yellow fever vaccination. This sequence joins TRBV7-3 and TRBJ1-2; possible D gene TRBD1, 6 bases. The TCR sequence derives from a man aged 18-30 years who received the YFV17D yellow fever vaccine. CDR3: CASNDRRAGDGYTF. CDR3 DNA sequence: TGTGCCAGCAACGACCGACGGGCAGGGGATGGCTACACCTTC.